This T cell receptor (beta chain) derives from a study of blood T cell repertoires in COVID-19. Turning to the study itself: Whether acute or convalescent, the COVID-19 samples came from the United States, Italy and Spain. PBMCs, B-cell-depleted T cells, or T cells provided the cDNA or gDNA that made up the material.

Under the authors' procedure: Researchers report that nucleated cell counts were estimated from reference gene primer amplification. Assay used: immunoSEQ multiplex PCR; TCRdb lists only in-frame clones, some missing. V, J and clone size were drawn from that table, and D and trimming were deduced from the DNA. There are about 66,000 clones in the sample; about 90% occur only once, and less than 8% lies in the top ten. This clone was recorded once. The V gene end was trimmed by 5 bases and the J gene end by 2 bases; junction bases not matched to a gene: 6. In germline, CDR1 is MNHEY, CDR2 SVGAGI. The CDR3 loop spans 14 amino acids.

The clonotype comes from a human donor in a cohort sampled during active COVID-19. The sequencing sample was made of peripheral blood. V and J are TRBV6-5 and TRBJ2-7; 7 bases match TRBD1. CDR3 coding DNA: TGTGCCAGCAGTCCCTACAGGGGAACCTACGAGCAGTACTTC. Translated: CASSPYRGTYEQYF.